These T cell receptor beta chains were read from a single sample in a study of CD8 T cells in Susac syndrome. TCRdb processed the immunoSEQ multiplex PCR reads anew with MiXCR; each CDR3 protein has one entry. Among about 300,000 distinct CDR3 sequences listed, roughly nine tenths were seen once. The source material was CD4+ T cells from PBMCs. These receptors were collected from a human donor with multiple sclerosis. Each CDR3 is given without its conserved first and last residue. Only part of the rows carry a size: once, few, many, or a class if the clone is expanded.

clone size	V gene	J gene	CDR3 protein
-	TRBV4-1	TRBJ2-7	ASSHRLARTYEQY
-	TRBV5-1	TRBJ2-3	ASSSRDRTDTQY
-	TRBV12-3/TRBV12-4	TRBJ2-2	ASSPRRDLAGELF
-	TRBV11-2	TRBJ2-5	ASSLDHGWRQTMGTQY
-	TRBV6-1	TRBJ1-5	ASRGPSTGGGNQPQH
-	TRBV5-1	TRBJ2-1	ASSLPSPGNEQF
-	TRBV6-5	TRBJ2-7	ASRRTEQVYEQY
-	TRBV9	TRBJ1-1	ASSVDPRLNTEAF
few	TRBV20-1	TRBJ1-1	SARDTWRGTEAF
-	TRBV6-5	TRBJ1-3	ASSYSQGTSGNTIY
few	TRBV15	TRBJ1-5	ATSRVSGANQPQH
-	TRBV20-1	TRBJ2-1	SARDEWDHTYNEQF
-	TRBV19	TRBJ1-4	ASSIDPPPATNEKLF
-	TRBV20-1	TRBJ2-1	SAPPGGSSSYNEQF
-	TRBV6-2/TRBV6-3	TRBJ2-5	ASSWTGLWAQY
-	TRBV30	TRBJ1-5	AWSVGDQPQH
-	TRBV7-8	TRBJ1-1	ASSLANLDGGEAF
-	TRBV19	TRBJ2-3	ASSIGWGTDTQY
few	TRBV12-3/TRBV12-4	TRBJ2-1	ASSFSEQF
-	TRBV30	TRBJ2-2	AWRYRGGGTGELF
once	TRBV7-3	TRBJ2-3	ASSLLAGGGPDTQY
-	TRBV12-3/TRBV12-4	TRBJ2-1	ASTRLAGMAEQF
-	TRBV7-2	TRBJ2-7	ASSDPPVYEQY
-	TRBV30	TRBJ2-1	AWRRTGAVNEQF
-	TRBV24-1	TRBJ2-1	ATSDFGEQF
-	TRBV5-6	TRBJ2-3	ASSQGAGYTDTQY
-	TRBV12-3/TRBV12-4	TRBJ1-5	ASSRRDNQPQH
-	TRBV6-1	TRBJ1-5	ASSERGQVQPQH
-	TRBV7-9	TRBJ2-6	ASSWEGLAGANVLT
-	TRBV5-4	TRBJ2-7	ASSLGGLRGPSYEQY
-	TRBV20-1	TRBJ2-1	SAMIQGVAGGWEQF
-	TRBV12-3/TRBV12-4	TRBJ1-5	ASSLAPGTGNQPQH
-	TRBV30	TRBJ1-2	AWTGNFGYT